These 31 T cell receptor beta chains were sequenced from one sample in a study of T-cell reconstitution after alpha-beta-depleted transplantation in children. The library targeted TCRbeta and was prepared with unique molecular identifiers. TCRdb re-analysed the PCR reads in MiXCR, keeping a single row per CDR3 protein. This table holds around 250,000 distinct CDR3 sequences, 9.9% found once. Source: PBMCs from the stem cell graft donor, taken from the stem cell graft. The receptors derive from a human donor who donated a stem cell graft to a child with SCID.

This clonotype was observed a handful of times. The DNA for the CDR3 is TGTGCCAGCAGCTTAGACGCCAGCGGGGGGGACACGCAGTATTTT. Residues: CASSLDASGGDTQYF. This chain connects TRBV7-9 to TRBJ2-3, with 10 bases that match TRBD2. Germline V gene data show CDR1 as SEHNR and CDR2 as FQNEAQ (reference sequence). The V gene end was trimmed by 1 base and the J gene end by 9 bases; junction bases not matched to a gene: 7. This CDR3 has 15 residues.

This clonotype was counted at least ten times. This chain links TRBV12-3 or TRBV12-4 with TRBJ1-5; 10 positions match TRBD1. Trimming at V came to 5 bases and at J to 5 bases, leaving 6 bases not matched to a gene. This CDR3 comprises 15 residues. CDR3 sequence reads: CASSAGQGSHQPQHF. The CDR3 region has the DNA TGTGCCAGCAGTGCGGGACAGGGGAGTCATCAGCCCCAGCATTTT.

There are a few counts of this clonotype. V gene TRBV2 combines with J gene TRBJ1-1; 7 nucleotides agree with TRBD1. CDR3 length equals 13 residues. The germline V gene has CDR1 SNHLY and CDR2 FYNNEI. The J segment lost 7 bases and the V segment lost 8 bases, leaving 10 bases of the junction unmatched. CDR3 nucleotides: TGTGCCAGCGGACCGGACAGGACAAGTGAAGCTTTCTTT. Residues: CASGPDRTSEAFF.

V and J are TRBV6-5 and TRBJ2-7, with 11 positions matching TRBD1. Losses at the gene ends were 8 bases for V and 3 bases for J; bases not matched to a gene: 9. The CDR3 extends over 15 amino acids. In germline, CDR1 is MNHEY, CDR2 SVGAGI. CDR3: CASELGGTGGYEQYF. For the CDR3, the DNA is TGTGCCAGCGAGTTAGGTGGGACAGGGGGCTACGAGCAGTACTTC.

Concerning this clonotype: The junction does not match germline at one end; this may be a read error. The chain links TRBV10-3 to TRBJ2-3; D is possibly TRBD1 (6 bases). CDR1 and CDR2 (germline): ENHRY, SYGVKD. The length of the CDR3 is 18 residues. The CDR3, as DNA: TGTGCCATCAGTGAATCCCGAAGGGCAGGGGTACGCACAGATTCGCAGTATTTT. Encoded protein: CAISESRRAGVRTDSQYF.

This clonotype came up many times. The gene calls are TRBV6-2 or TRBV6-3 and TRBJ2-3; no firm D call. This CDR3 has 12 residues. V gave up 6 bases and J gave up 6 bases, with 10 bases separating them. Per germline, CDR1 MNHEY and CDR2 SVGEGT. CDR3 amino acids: CASREPRDTQYF. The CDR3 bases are TGTGCCAGCAGGGAACCTCGTGATACGCAGTATTTT.

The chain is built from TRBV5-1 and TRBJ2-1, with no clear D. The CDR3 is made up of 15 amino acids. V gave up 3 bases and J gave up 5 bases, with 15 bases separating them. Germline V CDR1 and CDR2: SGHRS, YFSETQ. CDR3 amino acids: CASSYRLGSHNEQFF. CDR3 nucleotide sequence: TGCGCCAGCAGCTACCGTCTGGGGTCCCACAATGAGCAGTTCTTC.

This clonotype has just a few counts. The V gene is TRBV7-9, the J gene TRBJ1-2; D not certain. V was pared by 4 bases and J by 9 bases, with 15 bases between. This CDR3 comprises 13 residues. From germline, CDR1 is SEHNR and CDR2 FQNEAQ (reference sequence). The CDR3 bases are TGTGCCAGCAGCTCCGCCGATTCCGAGCGCTACACCTTC. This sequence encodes CASSSADSERYTF.

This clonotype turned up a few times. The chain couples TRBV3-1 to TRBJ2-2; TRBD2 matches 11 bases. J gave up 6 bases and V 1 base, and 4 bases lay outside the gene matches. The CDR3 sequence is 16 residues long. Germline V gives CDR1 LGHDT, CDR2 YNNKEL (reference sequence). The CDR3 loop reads CASSQVLAGGPGELFF. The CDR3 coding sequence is TGTGCCAGCAGCCAAGTGCTAGCGGGGGGCCCCGGGGAGCTGTTTTTT.

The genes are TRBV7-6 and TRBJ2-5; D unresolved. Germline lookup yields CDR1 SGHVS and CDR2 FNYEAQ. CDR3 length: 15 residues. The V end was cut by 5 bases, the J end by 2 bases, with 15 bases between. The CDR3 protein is CASSPYTTEQETQYF. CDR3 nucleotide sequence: TGTGCCAGCAGCCCCTATACAACAGAGCAAGAGACCCAGTACTTC. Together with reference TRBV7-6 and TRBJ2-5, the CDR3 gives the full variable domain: GAGVSQSPRYKVTKRGQDVALRCDPISGHVSLYWYRQALGQGPEFLTYFNYEAQQDKSGLPNDRFSAERPEGSISTLTIQRTEQRDSAMYRCASSPYTTEQETQYFGPGTRLLVL.

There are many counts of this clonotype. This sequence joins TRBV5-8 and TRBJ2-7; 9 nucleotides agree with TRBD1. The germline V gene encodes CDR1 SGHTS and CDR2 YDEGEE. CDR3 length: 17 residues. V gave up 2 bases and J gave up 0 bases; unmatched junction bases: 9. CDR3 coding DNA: TGTGCCAGCAGCTTCGACAGGGGGTCACAGAGCTCCTACGAGCAGTACTTC. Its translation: CASSFDRGSQSSYEQYF.

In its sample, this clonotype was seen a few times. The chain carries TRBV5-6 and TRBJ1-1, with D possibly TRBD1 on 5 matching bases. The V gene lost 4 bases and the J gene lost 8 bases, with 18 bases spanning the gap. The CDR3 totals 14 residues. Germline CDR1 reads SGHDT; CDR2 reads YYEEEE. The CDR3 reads CASSPVGVRIEAFF. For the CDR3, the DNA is TGTGCCAGCAGCCCGGTGGGGGTGCGGATCGAAGCTTTCTTT.

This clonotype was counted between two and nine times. CDR3 residues: CASRDGTANTGELFF. For the CDR3, the DNA is TGTGCCAGCAGGGACGGTACCGCGAACACCGGGGAGCTGTTTTTT. V gene TRBV27 combines with J gene TRBJ2-2; D uncertain. The CDR3 is made up of 15 amino acids. V lost 6 bases, J lost 0 bases, and 11 bases lay in between. In germline, CDR1 is MNHEY, CDR2 SMNVEV (reference sequence).

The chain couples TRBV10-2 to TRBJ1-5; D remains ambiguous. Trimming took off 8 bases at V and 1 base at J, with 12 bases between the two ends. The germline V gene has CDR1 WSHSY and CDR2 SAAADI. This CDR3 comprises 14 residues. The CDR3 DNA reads TGCGCCAGCGGCAAACGCGGAAGCAATCAGCCCCAGCATTTT. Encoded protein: CASGKRGSNQPQHF.

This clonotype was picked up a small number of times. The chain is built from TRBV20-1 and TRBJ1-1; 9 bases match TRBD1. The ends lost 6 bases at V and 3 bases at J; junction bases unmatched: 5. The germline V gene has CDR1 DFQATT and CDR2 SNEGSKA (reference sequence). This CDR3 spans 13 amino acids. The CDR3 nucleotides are TGCAGTGCAAATACAGGGGGCGACACTGAAGCTTTCTTT. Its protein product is CSANTGGDTEAFF.

CDR3 DNA sequence: TGCAGCCCTGGGGGACAGGGAGGGACCGGGGAGCTGTTTTTT. Translating it yields CSPGGQGGTGELFF. The V call is TRBV29-1, the J call TRBJ2-2, with 9 positions matching TRBD1. The length of the CDR3 is 14 residues. CDR1 and CDR2 (germline): SQVTM, ANQGSEA. Unmatched junction bases numbered 9, after V lost 8 bases and J lost 5 bases.

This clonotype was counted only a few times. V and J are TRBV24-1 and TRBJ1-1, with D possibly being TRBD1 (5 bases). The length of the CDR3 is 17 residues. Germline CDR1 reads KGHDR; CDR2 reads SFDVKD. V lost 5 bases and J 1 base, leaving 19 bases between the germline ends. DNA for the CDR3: TGTGCCACCAGTGGTATGGGGACGGGCTACTGGAACACTGAAGCTTTCTTT. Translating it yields CATSGMGTGYWNTEAFF.

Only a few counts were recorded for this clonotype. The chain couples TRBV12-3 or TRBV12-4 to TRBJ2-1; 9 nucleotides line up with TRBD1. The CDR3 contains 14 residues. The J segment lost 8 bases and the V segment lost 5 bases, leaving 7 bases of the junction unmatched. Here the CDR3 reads CASSPGTGSHEQFF. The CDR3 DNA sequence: TGTGCCAGCAGTCCCGGGACAGGGAGCCATGAGCAGTTCTTC.

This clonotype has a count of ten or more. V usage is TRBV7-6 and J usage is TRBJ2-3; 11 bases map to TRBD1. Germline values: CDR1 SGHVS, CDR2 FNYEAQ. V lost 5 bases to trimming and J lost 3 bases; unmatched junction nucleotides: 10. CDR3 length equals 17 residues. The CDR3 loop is CASSPGQGGAETDTQYF. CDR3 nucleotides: TGTGCCAGCAGCCCGGGACAGGGGGGAGCTGAGACAGATACGCAGTATTTT.

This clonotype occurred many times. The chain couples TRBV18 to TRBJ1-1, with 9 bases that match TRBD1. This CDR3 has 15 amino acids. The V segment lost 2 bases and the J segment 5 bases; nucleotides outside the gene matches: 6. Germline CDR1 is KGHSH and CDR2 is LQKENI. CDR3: CASSPGQGPATEAFF. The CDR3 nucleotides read TGTGCCAGCTCACCAGGACAGGGGCCGGCAACTGAAGCTTTCTTT.

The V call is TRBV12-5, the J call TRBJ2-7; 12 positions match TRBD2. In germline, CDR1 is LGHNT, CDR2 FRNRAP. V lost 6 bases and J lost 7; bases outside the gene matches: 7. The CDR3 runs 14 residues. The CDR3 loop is CASGGLAGPFEQYF. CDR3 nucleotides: TGTGCTAGTGGCGGACTAGCGGGGCCCTTTGAGCAGTACTTC.

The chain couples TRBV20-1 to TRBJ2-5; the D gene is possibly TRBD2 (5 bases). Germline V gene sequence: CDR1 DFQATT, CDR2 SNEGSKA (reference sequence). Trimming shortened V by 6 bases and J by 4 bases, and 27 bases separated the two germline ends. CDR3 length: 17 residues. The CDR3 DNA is TGCAGTGCCTCCCACAAAATCAGGACTGGCTCGGGAGAGACCCAGTACTTC. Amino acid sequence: CSASHKIRTGSGETQYF.

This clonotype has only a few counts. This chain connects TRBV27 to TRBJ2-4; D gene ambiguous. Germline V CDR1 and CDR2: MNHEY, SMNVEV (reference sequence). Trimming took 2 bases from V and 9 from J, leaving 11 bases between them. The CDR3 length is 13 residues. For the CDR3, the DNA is TGTGCCAGCAGTTTAAGTGACTGGAGCATTCAGTACTTC. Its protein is CASSLSDWSIQYF.

CDR3 sequence: CASSEFRQGRNEQYF. The DNA of the CDR3 is TGTGCCAGCAGTGAATTTCGCCAGGGGAGGAACGAGCAGTACTTC. The chain carries TRBV6-1 and TRBJ2-7, with D possibly called TRBD1 or TRBD2 (6 bases each). CDR3 length: 15 amino acids. Germline CDR1 reads MNHNS; CDR2 reads SASEGT. The V and J ends lost 2 bases and 5 bases respectively, with 16 bases between them.

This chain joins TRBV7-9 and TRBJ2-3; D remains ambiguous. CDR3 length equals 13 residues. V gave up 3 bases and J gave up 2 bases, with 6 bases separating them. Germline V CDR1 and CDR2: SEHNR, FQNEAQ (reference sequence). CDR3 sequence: CASSLDHTDTQYF. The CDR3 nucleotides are TGTGCCAGCAGCTTGGATCACACAGATACGCAGTATTTT.

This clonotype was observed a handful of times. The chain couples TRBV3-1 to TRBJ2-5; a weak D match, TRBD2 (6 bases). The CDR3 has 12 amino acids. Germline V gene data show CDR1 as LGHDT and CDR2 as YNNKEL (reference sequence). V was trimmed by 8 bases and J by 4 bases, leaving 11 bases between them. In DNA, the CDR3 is TGTGCCAGCGGACCAGCGGGAGAGACCCAGTACTTC. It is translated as CASGPAGETQYF.

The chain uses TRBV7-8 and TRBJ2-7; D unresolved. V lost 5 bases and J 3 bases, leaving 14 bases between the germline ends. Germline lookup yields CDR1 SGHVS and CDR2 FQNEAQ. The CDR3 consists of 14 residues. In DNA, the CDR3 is TGTGCCAGCAGCCTAAATAGTCAGCTCTACGAGCAGTACTTC. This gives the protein CASSLNSQLYEQYF.

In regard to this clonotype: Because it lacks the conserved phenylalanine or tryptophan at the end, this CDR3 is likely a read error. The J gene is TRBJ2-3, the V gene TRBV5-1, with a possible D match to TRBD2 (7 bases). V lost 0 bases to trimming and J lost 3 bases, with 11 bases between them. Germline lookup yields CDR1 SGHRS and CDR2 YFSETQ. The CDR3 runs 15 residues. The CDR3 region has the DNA TGCGCCAGCAGCTTGGCAGGGAGGGGGACAGATACGCAGTATCTT. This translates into CASSLAGRGTDTQYL.

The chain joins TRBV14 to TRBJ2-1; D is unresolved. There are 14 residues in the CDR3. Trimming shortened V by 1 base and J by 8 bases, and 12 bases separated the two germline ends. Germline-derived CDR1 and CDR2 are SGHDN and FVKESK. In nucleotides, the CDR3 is TGTGCCAGCAGCCAAGGGTCAGGTTGGGATGAGCAGTTCTTC. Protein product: CASSQGSGWDEQFF.

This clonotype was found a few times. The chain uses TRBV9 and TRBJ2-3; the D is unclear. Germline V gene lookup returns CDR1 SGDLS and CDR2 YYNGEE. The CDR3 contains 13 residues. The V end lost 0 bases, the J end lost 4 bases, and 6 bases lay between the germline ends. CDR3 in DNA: TGTGCCAGCAGCGTAGTCCAGTCAGATACGCAGTATTTT. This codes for CASSVVQSDTQYF.

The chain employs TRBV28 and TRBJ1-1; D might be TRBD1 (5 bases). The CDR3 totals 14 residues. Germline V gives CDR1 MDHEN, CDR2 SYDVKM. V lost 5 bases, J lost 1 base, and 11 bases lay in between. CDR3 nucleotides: TGTGCCAGCAGTCCTCCCGGGGGGAACACTGAAGCTTTCTTT. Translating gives CASSPPGGNTEAFF.